This T cell receptor beta chain was obtained from a study of cytomegalovirus exposure and HLA in healthy donors. Researchers ran the PCR with 60 Vbeta and 13 Jbeta primers. Here immunoSEQ multiplex PCR was the method, and the copy in TCRdb shows in-frame clones only, minus some. The sample lists about 140,000 clones; around 79% were seen once. V was shortened by 6 bases and J by 4 bases, with 12 bases between the two germline ends. Germline V gene lookup returns CDR1 SNHLY and CDR2 FYNNEI. The CDR3 covers 13 residues. The sequenced sample was PBMCs. The chain joins TRBV2 to TRBJ1-2, with D maybe TRBD1 (6 bases). The receptor was isolated from a man aged 18 to 29 in good health and CMV-seronegative. CDR3 nucleotides: TGTGCCAGCAGACCTACAGGGATCTATGGCTACACCTTC. It specifies CASRPTGIYGYTF.